This is a list of T cell receptor beta chains from one sample in a study of graft-versus-host responses after intestinal transplantation. No antigen is known for these receptors. Data came from immunoSEQ multiplex PCR; TCRdb stores just in-frame clones and leaves some out. The sample consists of approximately 90,000 clones, roughly 91% of them appearing once. The starting material was unstimulated CD8+ T cells sorted from spleen or lymph node cells, obtained before intestinal transplant. The receptors were sampled from a human donor who received an intestinal transplant. CDR3s include the opening cysteine and the closing phenylalanine or tryptophan. D genes are given only for firm matches. Rows give clone size only sometimes, using once, few, many, or a class for an expanded clone.

TRBJ1-5	once	TRBD1	TRBV13	TGTGCCAGCAGCTTCGGGACAGGGAATCAGCCCCAGCATTTT	CASSFGTGNQPQHF
TRBJ2-7	few	TRBD1	TRBV4-3	TGCGCCAGCAGCCAAGGGACAGGGACCTACGAGCAGTACTTC	CASSQGTGTYEQYF
TRBJ2-7	-	TRBD1	TRBV30	TGTGCCTGGAATGTGGGGACAGGGGGCGAGCAGTACTTC	CAWNVGTGGEQYF
TRBJ1-1	-	TRBD1	TRBV27	TGTGCCAGCAGTAACACCGGGACAGGGGGCACTGAAGCTTTCTTT	CASSNTGTGGTEAFF
TRBJ2-7	-	-	TRBV19	TGTGCCAGTAGCCCTATACAGGGCCCCAGCGCCTACGAGCAGTACTTC	CASSPIQGPSAYEQYF
TRBJ2-1	-	TRBD1	TRBV16	TGTGCCAGCTGCCAGCCGGACAGGTCCTACAATGAGCAGTTCTTC	CASCQPDRSYNEQFF
TRBJ2-7	-	TRBD1	TRBV6-5	TGTGCCACGTCCGGGACAGGATCCTACGAGCAGTACTTC	CATSGTGSYEQYF
TRBJ2-4	-	-	TRBV14	TGTGCCAGCAGCCAAGGAGGTTCGCCAGAACTAGCCAAAAACATTCAGTACTTC	CASSQGGSPELAKNIQYF
TRBJ2-7	once	TRBD1	TRBV27	TGTGCCAGCAGTTACTCACAGGGGGCCACCTACGAGCAGTACTTC	CASSYSQGATYEQYF
TRBJ2-1	-	-	TRBV10-3	TGTGCCATCAGTGAACAGACCTACAATGAGCAGTTCTTC	CAISEQTYNEQFF
TRBJ2-7	-	TRBD2	TRBV5-4	TGTGCCAGCAGCGCGGGAGTCACCTACGAGCAGTACTTC	CASSAGVTYEQYF
TRBJ2-3	-	TRBD2	TRBV7-6	TGTGCCAGCAGCTTAGGGCTTCTAGCGGGGGGGCCCACAGATACGCAGTATTTT	CASSLGLLAGGPTDTQYF
TRBJ1-2	-	TRBD1	TRBV27	TGTGCCAGCAGGAGGGGGCAGGGCTATGGCTACACCTTC	CASRRGQGYGYTF
TRBJ2-7	-	TRBD2	TRBV5-6	TGTGCCAGCACCGTAGGAGCGGGGTCCTACGAGCAGTACTTC	CASTVGAGSYEQYF
TRBJ1-2	-	-	TRBV29-1	TGCAGCGGGATCGACAGCCACTATGGCTACACCTTC	CSGIDSHYGYTF
TRBJ2-7	-	-	TRBV6-1	TGTGCCAGCAGCCTAGACAGGTTCCCGAGCTACGAGCAGTACTTC	CASSLDRFPSYEQYF
TRBJ2-1	-	TRBD2	TRBV6-4	TGTGCCAGCAGTTCGGGACTACCCGCCGATGAGCAGTTCTTC	CASSSGLPADEQFF
TRBJ2-7	-	-	TRBV4-3	TGCGCCAGCAGCCAAGACCAGGACAGCCTTAGCTACGAGCAGTACTTC	CASSQDQDSLSYEQYF
TRBJ2-6	-	TRBD2	TRBV7-2	TGTGCCAGCACCATACGGGGGGATGGGGCCAACGTCCTGACTTTC	CASTIRGDGANVLTF
TRBJ2-7	once	TRBD1	TRBV7-6	TGTGCCAGCGGACCGGGACAGCTAGAGCAGTACTTC	CASGPGQLEQYF
TRBJ1-2	-	TRBD1	TRBV27	TGTGCCAGCAGTTACCGGACAGGGGGTGGCTATGGCTACACCTTC	CASSYRTGGGYGYTF
TRBJ2-2	-	-	TRBV9	TGTGCCAGCAGCTCGCGAGGGTTTGGCGGGGAGCTGTTTTTT	CASSSRGFGGELFF
TRBJ1-1	-	TRBD1	TRBV6-5	TGTGCCAGCAGTTATCTGCAGGGGGGCACTGAAGCTTTCTTT	CASSYLQGGTEAFF